This TCR beta chain was retrieved from a study of T cells in Graves' hyperthyroidism and ophthalmopathy (dated by TCRdb to the late 2010s). Some background on the complete study: Peripheral blood samples were taken at the time of initial diagnosis, prior to any treatment. In addition, the study compared T-cell repertoires in thyroid tissue and in blood from five or six Graves' hyperthyroidism patients. TCR V-J signatures able to tell the groups apart were searched for in a discovery cohort of more than 90 patients, of whom over 40 had Graves' ophthalmopathy and 57 had stable Graves' hyperthyroidism. Whether ophthalmopathy could be predicted prospectively was tested in an independent validation cohort made up of fewer than 20 hyperthyroidism patients plus 17 patients who later progressed to ophthalmopathy. After blood sampling, hyperthyroidism patients were treated with methimazole at a starting dose of 30 mg daily, and ophthalmopathy patients were treated with high-dose intravenous methylprednisolone. The approximately 97 discovery patients were randomly divided into training and test sets at a 7:3 ratio. The paper reports TCR Vbeta CDR3 sequencing of some 140 peripheral blood samples: 40 or so ophthalmopathy, roughly 74 hyperthyroidism and some 17 progressor patients. The investigation overall reported the following: In validation, progression to ophthalmopathy was predicted by the model with more than 65% sensitivity and around 76% specificity, a median of around 6.5 months before onset. Most expanded thyroid clonotypes (frequency above 0.001) were also found in blood, which suggests that blood repertoires may mirror thyroid immune responses. A model built on a 13 V-J signature distinguished ophthalmopathy from stable hyperthyroidism, reaching 87.88% sensitivity and around 81% specificity in cross-validation and 80%/75% in testing. No statistical method was used to set the sample size in advance, and investigators knew the group allocation.

The CDR3 runs 15 amino acids, cysteine and phenylalanine included. The only DNA kept is the CDR3, 45 bases in frame from the first base. A distance of 14 bases separates the germline ends of V and J, which lose 2 bases and 3 bases respectively. The germline V gene (reference sequence) yields GTSNPN for CDR1 and SVGIG for CDR2. Regarding this clonotype: Its antigen is not yet known. Nothing much larger sits one base from this clone, and base qualities are not available.

Stable Graves' hyperthyroidism was defined as no progression to ophthalmopathy during 18 months of follow-up. Hyperthyroidism patients were newly diagnosed, had a disease duration of under 2 months, and were aged 18 to 65 years. Exclusion was applied to patients with uncontrolled infections, other autoimmune diseases, pregnancy or lactation. Clinical symptoms, serum thyroxine and TRAb, thyroid ultrasound, and orbital computed tomography formed the basis for the diagnoses. PBMCs were isolated from around 10 ml of fresh peripheral blood by Ficoll-Paque density gradient centrifugation. Trizol reagent was used to extract total RNA, and RNA quality was then checked on an Agilent 2100 Bioanalyzer. TCR beta CDR3 regions were amplified from RNA transcripts. For the first round of RT-PCR on the TCR CDR3, the HTBI primer set was used together with the Qiagen OneStep RT-PCR kit. The libraries were constructed in a second round of multiplex PCR and then size-selected and purified. Paired-end sequencing of the libraries was performed with 100 bp reads on an Illumina HiSeq2000. The original methods were these. SOAPnuke was used to process the raw data, removing reads that contained adapters or uncalled bases, had a mean Phred below 15, or lacked an exact match to the constant primer or identifier. High-quality paired reads were merged using COPE v1.2.5, and each unique nucleotide sequence was defined as a clonotype. MiTCR v1.1 was used to align clonotypes to the IMGT TRBV, TRBD and TRBJ reference segments. The analysis included only V-J combinations with a frequency above 0.0001, which together covered approximately 99% of the repertoires. The TCS score was defined as F50 (clonal expansion) divided by E x V (chaos), with BLOSUM62-based TCRdist calculated between CDR3 peptides within each V-J. Welch's t-statistics and random forest reduced 514 V-J features to 13, which were used in a naive Bayes classifier (R e1071). TCRdb itself trimmed the public reads at Q25 with fastp, ran MiXCR and retained productive beta chains. Entries that share a CDR3 protein sequence are merged under the most common genes and DNA. TCRdb's processing, not the authors', yielded these V and J calls. Across this sample there are some 720,000 distinct CDR3 sequences, with around 17% seen only once. Together, the top ten hold 8.4% of the sample.

The V and J segments used are TRBV30 and TRBJ1-5; tentative D gene TRBD1, with 6 bases matching. The receptor was isolated from a man aged 18 to 30 with Graves' hyperthyroidism. The sample taken for sequencing was blood. The sequence in DNA is TGTGCCTGGAGTTTTAGGGGGTATGCCAATCAGCCCCAGCATTTT. Translated, it gives CAWSFRGYANQPQHF.